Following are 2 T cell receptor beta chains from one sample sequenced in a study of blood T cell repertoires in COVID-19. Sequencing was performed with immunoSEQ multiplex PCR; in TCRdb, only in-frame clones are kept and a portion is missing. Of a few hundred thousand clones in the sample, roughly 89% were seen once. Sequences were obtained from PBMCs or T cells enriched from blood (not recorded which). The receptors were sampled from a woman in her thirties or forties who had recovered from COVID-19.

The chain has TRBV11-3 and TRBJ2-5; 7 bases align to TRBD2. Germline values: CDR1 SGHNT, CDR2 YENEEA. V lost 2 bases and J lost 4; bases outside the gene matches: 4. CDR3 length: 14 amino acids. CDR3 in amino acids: CASSLNRGRETQYF. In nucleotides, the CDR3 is TGTGCCAGCAGCTTAAACCGCGGGAGAGAGACCCAGTACTTC.

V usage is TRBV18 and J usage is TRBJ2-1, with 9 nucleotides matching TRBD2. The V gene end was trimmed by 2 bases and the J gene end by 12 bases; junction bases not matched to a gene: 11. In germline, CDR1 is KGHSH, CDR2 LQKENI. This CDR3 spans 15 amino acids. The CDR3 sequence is CASSPTASGIVGQFF. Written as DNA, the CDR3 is TGTGCCAGCTCACCAACGGCTAGCGGGATTGTGGGGCAGTTCTTC.